The clone carrying this T cell receptor beta chain was recorded a few times. The antigen remains undetermined. With V trimmed by 0 bases and J by 6 bases, 6 bases remained unmatched. Germline loops: CDR1 MGHRA, CDR2 YSYEKL. The CDR3 extends over 18 amino acids. This sample was included in a study of cytomegalovirus exposure and HLA in healthy donors. Study-wide results and limits: The CMV antigen specificity of a few CMV-associated chains was confirmed through in vitro analysis.

The PCR had 60 Vbeta and 13 Jbeta primers. The assay was immunoSEQ multiplex PCR, and TCRdb's table has in-frame clones only and misses some. The repertoire holds more than 150,000 clones, under 80% seen once, with 2% to 3% in the top ten. The chain links TRBV4-1 to TRBJ2-3; 16 nucleotides agree with TRBD2. The sequenced sample was PBMCs. The sequence derives from a woman in her 30s in good health and CMV-seropositive. The DNA for the CDR3 is TGCGCCAGCAGCCAAGAGGGGACTAGCGGGGGGGCCGGGGATACGCAGTATTTT. Protein sequence: CASSQEGTSGGAGDTQYF.